One and the same sample provided the 17 T cell receptor beta chains below, sequenced in a study of memory CD4+ T cells and cytomegalovirus serostatus. The sort gate was single viable CD3+CD4+CD8-CD45RO+ cells for memory CD4+ T cells. Clones were read by immunoSEQ multiplex PCR, and TCRdb kept only the in-frame ones, dropping some. The data show 80,000 to 100,000 clones, roughly 80% seen once. The sequenced sample was memory CD4+ T cells from blood. These receptors were collected from an adult in good health and CMV-seropositive.

The chain employs TRBV5-4 and TRBJ2-3; 9 positions agree with TRBD1. V lost 2 bases to trimming and J lost 6 bases; unmatched junction nucleotides: 10. This CDR3 contains 16 residues. Looked up from germline, CDR1 is SGHNT and CDR2 is YYREEE (reference sequence). The CDR3 DNA sequence: TGTGCCAGCAGCTTACAGGGGGCCGGAATCATGGATACGCAGTATTTT. Protein: CASSLQGAGIMDTQYF.

J is TRBJ1-4 and V is TRBV18; D not resolved. There are 15 residues in the CDR3. The V and J ends lost 0 bases and 8 bases respectively, with 13 bases between them. Germline-derived CDR1 and CDR2 are KGHSH and LQKENI. The CDR3 protein is CASSPPVGPAEKLFF. DNA of the CDR3: TGTGCCAGCTCACCACCGGTCGGTCCGGCGGAAAAACTGTTTTTT.

The chain recombines TRBV15 with TRBJ2-1; no firm D call. The CDR3 loop spans 14 amino acids. Germline CDR1 is LNHNV and CDR2 is YYDKDF (reference sequence). Trimming took off 3 bases at V and 6 bases at J, with 12 bases between the two ends. The DNA for the CDR3 is TGTGCCACCAGCAGGGAAGGACGGTCCAATGAGCAGTTCTTC. It is translated as CATSREGRSNEQFF.

This clone was picked up one time. This chain uses TRBV2 with TRBJ1-2; 9 bases align to TRBD1. CDR1 and CDR2 (germline): SNHLY, FYNNEI. J was trimmed by 2 bases and V by 8 bases; bases with no gene match: 6. The CDR3 has 14 amino acids. This CDR3 is CASEQTGGNYGYTF. The CDR3, as DNA: TGTGCCAGCGAACAGACAGGGGGGAACTATGGCTACACCTTC. Full variable domain (missing parts from reference TRBV2 and TRBJ1-2): EPEVTQTPSHQVTQMGQEVILRCVPISNHLYFYWYRQILGQKVEFLVSFYNNEISEKSEIFDDQFSVERPDGSNFTLKIRSTKLEDSAMYFCASEQTGGNYGYTFGSGTRLTVV.

The gene calls are TRBV6-1 and TRBJ2-7; the D call may be TRBD1 or TRBD2 (5 bases each). Germline lookup yields CDR1 MNHNS and CDR2 SASEGT. This CDR3 region has 14 residues. V lost 4 bases and J 0 bases, leaving 10 bases between the germline ends. The CDR3 DNA reads as TGTGCCAGCAGTGGGGACGCGAGCTCCTACGAGCAGTACTTC. It yields the protein CASSGDASSYEQYF.

This sequence joins TRBV5-4 and TRBJ1-4; 9 bases fit TRBD1. This CDR3 is 16 amino acids long. The V and J ends lost 4 bases and 8 bases, in that order; junction bases with no gene match: 12. The germline gives CDR1 SGHNT, CDR2 YYREEE (reference sequence). The CDR3 sequence is CASSPNAGTGLEKLFF. In DNA, the CDR3 is TGTGCCAGCAGCCCAAACGCGGGGACAGGGCTGGAAAAACTGTTTTTT.

The V and J genes are TRBV29-1 and TRBJ2-7, with D possibly TRBD1 on 6 matching bases. The CDR3 covers 11 residues. The germline V and J ends were trimmed by 7 bases and 5 bases, with 12 bases remaining between them. Germline CDR1 and CDR2: SQVTM and ANQGSEA. For the CDR3, the DNA is TGCAGCGCCGGACAGTACGACGAGCAGTACTTC. Encoded protein: CSAGQYDEQYF.

The chain couples TRBV7-8 to TRBJ2-1, with D unclear. Germline V gene lookup returns CDR1 SGHVS and CDR2 FQNEAQ. V dropped 5 bases and J dropped 2 bases, with 13 bases sitting between them. This CDR3 spans 15 amino acids. CDR3 region: CASSPTAHPYNEQFF. The DNA for the CDR3 is TGTGCCAGCAGCCCAACCGCGCACCCCTACAATGAGCAGTTCTTC.

A single count supports this clone. The gene calls are TRBV9 and TRBJ2-3; no clear D. V dropped 3 bases and J dropped 2 bases, with 10 bases sitting between them. The CDR3 runs to 14 residues. Germline CDR1 and CDR2: SGDLS and YYNGEE. The CDR3 here is CASSARPTTDTQYF. In DNA, the CDR3 is TGTGCCAGCAGCGCCCGTCCAACCACAGATACGCAGTATTTT.

CDR3 sequence reads: CATQLGTGAYTQYF. The CDR3 region has the DNA TGTGCCACCCAGCTCGGGACAGGGGCGTATACGCAGTATTTT. This chain links TRBV27 with TRBJ2-3; 10 nucleotides agree with TRBD1. The J segment lost 7 bases and the V segment lost 10 bases, leaving 11 bases of the junction unmatched. The CDR3 extends over 14 amino acids. From germline, CDR1 is MNHEY and CDR2 SMNVEV (reference sequence).

V gene TRBV27 combines with J gene TRBJ1-2, with TRBD1 matching over 7 bases. CDR3 size: 16 residues. V trimming: 5 bases; J trimming: 3 bases; junction bases outside the gene matches: 12. Per the germline V gene, CDR1 is MNHEY and CDR2 is SMNVEV (reference sequence). CDR3 sequence: CASSVGQAAPYYGYTF. The DNA of the CDR3 is TGTGCCAGCAGTGTCGGACAGGCCGCCCCCTACTATGGCTACACCTTC.

The chain joins TRBV7-8 to TRBJ1-5; 11 bases are shared with TRBD1. Losses at the gene ends were 5 bases for V and 5 bases for J; bases not matched to a gene: 8. This CDR3 has 16 amino acids. The V gene's germline CDR1 is SGHVS and CDR2 FQNEAQ. CDR3 coding DNA: TGTGCCAGCAGCCCCCAGGGACAGGGGGACTATCAGCCCCAGCATTTT. It is translated as CASSPQGQGDYQPQHF.

This clone was picked up one time. The chain combines TRBV6-5 with TRBJ1-2, with D maybe TRBD1 (5 bases). CDR1 is MNHEY and CDR2 is SVGAGI in the germline V gene. The CDR3 has 13 residues. The V end was cut by 5 bases, the J end by 8 bases, with 15 bases between. The CDR3, as DNA: TGTGCCAGCAGTGATCAGGGTTGGAGAGGCTACACCTTC. This encodes CASSDQGWRGYTF.

V gene TRBV19 combines with J gene TRBJ1-5, with 12 positions matching TRBD1. Germline CDR1 LNHDA, CDR2 SQIVND (reference sequence). This CDR3 region has 14 residues. V was pared by 11 bases and J by 6 bases, with 8 bases of the junction left unmatched. CDR3 nucleotides: TGTGCCGCAGCCGGGACAGGGGGCATTCAGCCCCAGCATTTT. The encoded protein is CAAAGTGGIQPQHF.

CDR3 sequence: CASSLEGTSNQPQHF. CDR3 bases: TGTGCCAGCAGTTTAGAGGGGACTAGCAATCAGCCCCAGCATTTT. V gene TRBV2 combines with J gene TRBJ1-5, with D possibly matching TRBD1 (5 bases). Looked up from germline, CDR1 is SNHLY and CDR2 is FYNNEI. The germline V and J ends were trimmed by 5 bases and 0 bases, with 11 bases remaining between them. The CDR3 covers 15 residues.

The rearrangement joins TRBV28 to TRBJ1-5; 11 bases are a match to TRBD1. Per the germline V gene, CDR1 is MDHEN and CDR2 is SYDVKM. V shed 7 bases and J 7 bases; nucleotides not matched to a gene: 6. There are 14 residues in the CDR3. CDR3 in DNA: TGTGCCAGCATCGGGGGACAGGGGGGGCAGCCCCAGCATTTT. The encoded protein is CASIGGQGGQPQHF.

The rearrangement uses TRBV19 and TRBJ1-1, with a tentative D call TRBD1 (6 bases). The germline gives CDR1 LNHDA, CDR2 SQIVND (reference sequence). Trimming stripped 6 bases from V and 0 bases from J, with 11 bases between. CDR3 length equals 14 residues. CDR3 DNA sequence: TGTGCCAGTAGGAAGGACAGAGTGAACACTGAAGCTTTCTTT. Its protein product is CASRKDRVNTEAFF.